The clone carrying this TCR beta chain turned up a few times. The antigen remains unidentified. Vbeta (60) and Jbeta (13) primers were used in the PCR. Clones were sequenced by immunoSEQ multiplex PCR, and TCRdb holds only the in-frame ones, with some missing. The top ten hold approximately 2.1% of the sample, which has 150,000 to 200,000 clones, around four fifths seen once. The CDR3 spans 15 residues. V lost 8 bases to trimming and J lost 2 bases, with 15 bases between them. The germline CDR1 and CDR2 sequences are MNHNY and SVGAGI (reference sequence). These data originate in a study of cytomegalovirus exposure and HLA in healthy donors. General study points: Within an earlier analysis, most TCR beta V segments proved productive either about 87% or about 30% of the time. A missense variant in DCLRE1C was later tied to TCR beta V- and J-gene trimming.

The sequenced sample consisted of PBMCs. The rearrangement joins TRBV6-6 to TRBJ2-2, with D possibly TRBD1 on 6 matching bases. The origin of this receptor is a woman aged 18-30 years in good health and CMV-seronegative. CDR3 sequence (DNA): TGTGCCAGCCTAGCAACAGGGCCAAACACCGGGGAGCTGTTTTTT. Amino acid sequence: CASLATGPNTGELFF.